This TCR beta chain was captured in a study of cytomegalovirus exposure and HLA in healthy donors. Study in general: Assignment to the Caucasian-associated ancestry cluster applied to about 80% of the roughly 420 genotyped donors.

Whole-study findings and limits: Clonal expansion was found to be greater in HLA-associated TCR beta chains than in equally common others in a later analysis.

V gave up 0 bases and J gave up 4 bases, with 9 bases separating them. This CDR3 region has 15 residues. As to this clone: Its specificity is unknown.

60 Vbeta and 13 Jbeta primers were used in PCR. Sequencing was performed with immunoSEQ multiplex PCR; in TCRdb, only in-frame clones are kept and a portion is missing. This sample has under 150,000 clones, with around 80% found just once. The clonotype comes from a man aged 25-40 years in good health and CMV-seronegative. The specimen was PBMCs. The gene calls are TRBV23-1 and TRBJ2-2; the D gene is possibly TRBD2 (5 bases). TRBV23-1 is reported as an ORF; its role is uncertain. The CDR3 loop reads CASSQSAGRTGELFF. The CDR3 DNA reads TGCGCCAGCAGTCAATCGGCGGGTCGCACCGGGGAGCTGTTTTTT.